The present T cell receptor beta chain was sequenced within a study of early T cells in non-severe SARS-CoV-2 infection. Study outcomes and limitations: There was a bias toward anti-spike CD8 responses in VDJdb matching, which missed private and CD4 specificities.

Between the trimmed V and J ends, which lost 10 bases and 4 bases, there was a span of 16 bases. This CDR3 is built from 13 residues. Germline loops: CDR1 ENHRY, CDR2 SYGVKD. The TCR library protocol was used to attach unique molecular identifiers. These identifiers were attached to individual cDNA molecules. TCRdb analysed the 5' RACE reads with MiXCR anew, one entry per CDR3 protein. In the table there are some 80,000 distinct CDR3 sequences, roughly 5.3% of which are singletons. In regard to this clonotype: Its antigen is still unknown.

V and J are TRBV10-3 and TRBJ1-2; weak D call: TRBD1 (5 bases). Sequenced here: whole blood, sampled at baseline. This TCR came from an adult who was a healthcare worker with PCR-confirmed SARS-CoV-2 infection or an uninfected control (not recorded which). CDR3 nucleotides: TGTGCCAGCGTCAGGGTAGACGGCTATGGCTACACCTTC. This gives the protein CASVRVDGYGYTF.